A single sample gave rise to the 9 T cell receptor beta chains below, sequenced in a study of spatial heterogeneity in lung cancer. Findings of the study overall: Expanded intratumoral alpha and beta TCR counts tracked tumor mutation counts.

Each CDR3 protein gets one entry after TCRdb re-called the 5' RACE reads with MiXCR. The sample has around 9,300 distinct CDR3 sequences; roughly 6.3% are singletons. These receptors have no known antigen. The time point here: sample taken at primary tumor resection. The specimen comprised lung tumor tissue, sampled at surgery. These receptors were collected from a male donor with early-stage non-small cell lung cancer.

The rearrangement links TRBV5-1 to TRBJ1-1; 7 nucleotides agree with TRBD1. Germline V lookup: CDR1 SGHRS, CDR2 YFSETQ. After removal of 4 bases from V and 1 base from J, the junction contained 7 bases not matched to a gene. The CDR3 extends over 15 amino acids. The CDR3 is CASSTWTGGNTEAFF. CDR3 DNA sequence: TGCGCCAGCAGCACTTGGACAGGTGGGAACACTGAAGCTTTCTTT.

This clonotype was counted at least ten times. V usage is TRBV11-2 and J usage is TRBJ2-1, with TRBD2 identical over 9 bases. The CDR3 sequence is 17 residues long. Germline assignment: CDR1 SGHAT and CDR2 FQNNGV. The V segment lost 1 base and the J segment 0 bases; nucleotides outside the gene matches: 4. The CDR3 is CASSLVRGGASYNEQFF. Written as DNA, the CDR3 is TGTGCCAGCAGCTTAGTTCGCGGGGGGGCCTCCTACAATGAGCAGTTCTTC.

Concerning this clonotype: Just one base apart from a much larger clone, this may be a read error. CDR3 protein: CASSLSLGDRGRYQYF. CDR3 coding DNA: TGTGCCAGCAGTTTAAGTTTGGGGGACAGGGGGCGATATCAGTACTTC. The chain joins TRBV28 to TRBJ2-5; 12 nucleotides line up with TRBD1. Germline CDR1 MDHEN, CDR2 SYDVKM. With 2 bases clipped from V and 11 bases from J, the junction kept 12 bases outside the gene matches. The CDR3 length is 16 residues.

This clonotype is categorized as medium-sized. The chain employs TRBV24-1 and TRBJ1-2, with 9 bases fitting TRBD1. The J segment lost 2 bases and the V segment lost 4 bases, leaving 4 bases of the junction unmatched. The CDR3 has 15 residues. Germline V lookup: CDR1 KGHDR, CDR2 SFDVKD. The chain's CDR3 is CATSDNRGLNYGYTF. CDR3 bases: TGTGCCACCAGTGACAACAGGGGGCTGAACTATGGCTACACCTTC.

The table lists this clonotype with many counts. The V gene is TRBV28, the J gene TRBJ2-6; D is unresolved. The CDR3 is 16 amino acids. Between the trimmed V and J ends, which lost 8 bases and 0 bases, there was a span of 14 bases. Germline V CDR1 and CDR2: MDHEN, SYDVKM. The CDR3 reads CASGPTQSSGANVLTF. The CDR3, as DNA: TGTGCCAGCGGCCCCACACAGAGCTCTGGGGCCAACGTCCTGACTTTC.

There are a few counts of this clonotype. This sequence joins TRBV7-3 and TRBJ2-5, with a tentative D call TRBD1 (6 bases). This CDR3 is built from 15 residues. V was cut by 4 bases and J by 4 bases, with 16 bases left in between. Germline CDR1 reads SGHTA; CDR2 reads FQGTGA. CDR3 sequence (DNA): TGTGCCAGCAGCTATCTCGGGACACGAGGAGAGACCCAGTACTTC. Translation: CASSYLGTRGETQYF. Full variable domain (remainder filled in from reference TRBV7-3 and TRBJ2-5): GAGVSQTPSNKVTEKGKYVELRCDPISGHTALYWYRQSLGQGPEFLIYFQGTGAADDSGLPNDRFFAVRPEGSVSTLKIQRTERGDSAVYLCASSYLGTRGETQYFGPGTRLLVL.

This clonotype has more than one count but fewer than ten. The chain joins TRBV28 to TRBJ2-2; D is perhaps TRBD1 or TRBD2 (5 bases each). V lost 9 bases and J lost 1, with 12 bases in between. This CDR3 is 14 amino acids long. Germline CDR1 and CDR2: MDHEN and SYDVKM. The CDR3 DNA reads TGTGCCAGTCGTGGGGACGGGAACACCGGGGAGCTGTTTTTT. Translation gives CASRGDGNTGELFF.

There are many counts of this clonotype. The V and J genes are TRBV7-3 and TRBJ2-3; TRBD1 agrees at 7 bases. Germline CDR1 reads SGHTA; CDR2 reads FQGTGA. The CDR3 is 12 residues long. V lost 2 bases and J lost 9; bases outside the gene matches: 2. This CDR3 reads CASSLDRETQYF. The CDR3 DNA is TGTGCCAGCAGCTTAGACAGGGAAACGCAGTATTTT.

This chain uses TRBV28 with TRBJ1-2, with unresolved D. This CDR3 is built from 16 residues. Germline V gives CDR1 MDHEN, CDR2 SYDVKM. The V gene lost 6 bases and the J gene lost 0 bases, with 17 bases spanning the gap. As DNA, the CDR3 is TGTGCCAGCAGCTCCTTAGGAGGCGGAGCTAACTATGGCTACACCTTC. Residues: CASSSLGGGANYGYTF.